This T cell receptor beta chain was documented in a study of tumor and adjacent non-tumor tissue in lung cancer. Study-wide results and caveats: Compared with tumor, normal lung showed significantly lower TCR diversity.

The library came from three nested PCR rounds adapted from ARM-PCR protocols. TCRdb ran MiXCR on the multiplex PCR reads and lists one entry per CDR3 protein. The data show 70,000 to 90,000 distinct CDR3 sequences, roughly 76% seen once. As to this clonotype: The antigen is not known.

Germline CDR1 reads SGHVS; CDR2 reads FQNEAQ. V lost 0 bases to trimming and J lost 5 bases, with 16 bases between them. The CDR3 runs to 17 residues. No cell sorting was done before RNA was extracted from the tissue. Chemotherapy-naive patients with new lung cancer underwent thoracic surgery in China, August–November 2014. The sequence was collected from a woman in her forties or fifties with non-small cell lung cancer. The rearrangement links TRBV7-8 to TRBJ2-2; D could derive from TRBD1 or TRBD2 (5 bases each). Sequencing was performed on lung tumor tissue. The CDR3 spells CASSLAQGEPKTGELFF. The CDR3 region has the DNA TGTGCCAGCAGCTTAGCCCAGGGAGAGCCCAAGACCGGGGAGCTGTTTTTT.